This T cell receptor (beta chain) came from a study of blood T cell repertoires in COVID-19 (dated by TCRdb to 2019 to 2021). Turning to the overall study: Samples covering the acute and convalescent phases of COVID-19 were provided by collaborators in the United States, Italy and Spain. The material from the prospective study consisted of cDNA or gDNA derived from T cells, B-cell-depleted T cells, or PBMCs. Subjects who had been exposed to COVID-19, were actively infected with it, or had recovered from it provided the deeply sampled blood TCRbeta repertoires that made up the dataset. The repertoires were released in a freely available public database intended as a resource for research on the immune response to SARS-CoV-2. The samples were drawn from the first 160 participants of the ongoing ImmuneRACE study and from 950 to 1,500 subjects provided by 6 global collaborators. Sample metadata almost always included a de-identified subject ID, COVID-19 status, age in years and sex. HLA class I and class II types, where available, came from metadata supplied by the sample provider rather than from assay-based typing.

TCRbeta CDR3 regions were amplified from genomic DNA using the immunoSEQ Assay, a bias-controlled multiplex PCR. In the authors' own workflow: Within the assay, amplification of reference gene primers was used to estimate how many nucleated cells each sample contained. To quantify the absolute abundance of each unique TCRbeta CDR3 rearrangement, sequence reads were collapsed and filtered. For each sample, productive Simpson clonality was calculated as the square root of Simpson's diversity index across productive rearrangements. TCRdb limited this immuneACCESS table to in-frame rearrangements with V and J called. A share of clones is missing; checked studies link under half to unresolved V genes, and the rest is unexplained. The DNA gave D and trimming, while V, J and clone size come from that table. The sample table records more than 65,000 clones; around 83% of these occur just once. Jointly, the top ten make up 8.5% to 10% of the sample.

Here is what the overall study found, with its caveats: How much clinical and demographic metadata was included differed by source and by participant, and the metadata was provided uncurated.

Each collaborating institution followed its own protocols to collect whole blood in K2EDTA tubes. Collaborator samples were shipped for TCRbeta analysis as frozen whole blood, isolated PBMCs, or DNA extracted from either sample type. The germline V gene supplies CDR1 SGHRS and CDR2 YFSETQ. V trim: 0 bases; J trim: 3 bases; unmatched bases: 5. The CDR3 has 15 amino acids, counting the end cysteine and phenylalanine. Only the CDR3 DNA is retained, 45 bases long and in frame from the first base. In regard to this clone: Its antigen remains undetermined. No much larger clone exists at a distance of one base, and base qualities are not known.

The sequence links TRBV5-1 to TRBJ1-2, with 7 junctional bases fitting TRBD1. The sequence derives from a woman older than 75 with acute or convalescent COVID-19. Sequenced: peripheral blood. The DNA sequence is TGCGCCAGCAGCTTGGACAGGCAGGGGGACTATGGCTACACCTTC. This sequence encodes CASSLDRQGDYGYTF.